What follows are 22 T cell receptor beta chains derived from one specimen sequenced in a study of Ad26.COV2.S vaccination and SARS-CoV-2 variants. The treatment was: 15 to 20 received Ad26.COV2.S at low or high dose, single or two shots; roughly five received placebo; per-sample allocation not given. Samples were taken on day 63 after the first vaccine or placebo injection. Sequencing was performed with immunoSEQ multiplex PCR; in TCRdb, only in-frame clones are kept and a portion is missing. The repertoire holds hundreds of thousands of clones, about 87% seen once, with 6.4% in the top ten. Sequencing used peripheral blood, obtained in a trial of Ad26.COV2.S vaccine versus placebo. Source of these receptors: a person aged 18-65 years who received the Ad26.COV2.S COVID-19 vaccine or a placebo.

This chain joins TRBV18 and TRBJ1-1; D not resolved. The V end was cut by 3 bases, the J end by 2 bases, with 7 bases between. Looked up from germline, CDR1 is KGHSH and CDR2 is LQKENI. There are 13 residues in the CDR3. For the CDR3, the DNA is TGTGCCAGCTCACCCGCGGCAAACACTGAAGCTTTCTTT. As protein: CASSPAANTEAFF.

The table lists this clone with a count of one. The chain employs TRBV9 and TRBJ1-2, with D possibly being TRBD1 (5 bases). This CDR3 has 13 amino acids. Per germline, CDR1 SGDLS and CDR2 YYNGEE. Trimming took 5 bases from V and 5 from J, leaving 13 bases between them. In DNA form, the CDR3 reads TGTGCCAGCAGTGACATGACAGTATATGGCTACACCTTC. It yields the protein CASSDMTVYGYTF.

The chain couples TRBV7-2 to TRBJ2-6; maybe TRBD2 (5 bases). Deletions cut 1 base from V and 12 bases from J, with 13 bases between. The length of the CDR3 is 14 residues. In germline, CDR1 is SGHTA, CDR2 FQGNSA. DNA for the CDR3: TGTGCCAGCAGCTTAGTCGGGAACCCCCGCGTCCTGACTTTC. Protein sequence: CASSLVGNPRVLTF.

The chain is built from TRBV5-6 and TRBJ2-1, with D uncertain. With 0 bases removed from V and 4 bases from J, the gap between germline ends came to 14 bases. CDR1 and CDR2 (germline): SGHDT, YYEEEE. The CDR3 is made up of 16 amino acids. The CDR3, as DNA: TGTGCCAGCAGCTTGGGTCTGGCAGAAAGATACAATGAGCAGTTCTTC. Translated, it gives CASSLGLAERYNEQFF.

The V call is TRBV30, the J call TRBJ2-7; possible D gene TRBD2, 5 bases. Germline V gene lookup returns CDR1 GTSNPN and CDR2 SVGIG (reference sequence). With 4 bases removed from V and 2 bases from J, the gap between germline ends came to 12 bases. The CDR3 has 13 amino acids. CDR3 DNA: TGTGCCTGGATCTCTTCGGGGACCTACGAGCAGTACTTC. Translation gives CAWISSGTYEQYF.

The chain couples TRBV9 to TRBJ2-2; D unresolved. The germline CDR1 and CDR2 sequences are SGDLS and YYNGEE. V gave up 1 base and J gave up 2 bases, with 9 bases separating them. There are 15 residues in the CDR3. CDR3 in DNA: TGTGCCAGCAGCGTAACAGAGAGCAACACCGGGGAGCTGTTTTTT. Its protein product is CASSVTESNTGELFF.

The CDR3 sequence: CASSLYNEQFF. For the CDR3, the DNA is TGTGCCAGCAGCCTTTACAATGAGCAGTTCTTC. The rearrangement links TRBV14 to TRBJ2-1; unclear D gene. V lost 4 bases and J lost 4, with 2 bases in between. The CDR3 is 11 residues long. The germline V gene has CDR1 SGHDN and CDR2 FVKESK. Full variable domain (remainder filled in from reference TRBV14 and TRBJ2-1): EAGVTQFPSHSVIEKGQTVTLRCDPISGHDNLYWYRRVMGKEIKFLLHFVKESKQDESGMPNNRFLAERTGGTYSTLKVQPAELEDSGVYFCASSLYNEQFFGPGTRLTVL.

The chain carries TRBV15 and TRBJ1-3; D gene uncertain. Trimming stripped 0 bases from V and 2 bases from J, with 11 bases between. This CDR3 spans 16 amino acids. Germline assignment: CDR1 LNHNV and CDR2 YYDKDF (reference sequence). The CDR3 protein is CATSREAAGTGNTIYF. CDR3 nucleotide sequence: TGTGCCACCAGCAGAGAAGCGGCGGGTACTGGAAACACCATATATTTT. Combining the CDR3 with reference TRBV15 and TRBJ1-3 gives the whole variable domain DAMVIQNPRYQVTQFGKPVTLSCSQTLNHNVMYWYQQKSSQAPKLLFHYYDKDFNNEADTPDNFQSRRPNTSFCFLDIRSPGLGDTAMYLCATSREAAGTGNTIYFGEGSWLTVV.

The chain uses TRBV11-2 and TRBJ2-1, with D possibly being TRBD1 or TRBD2 (5 bases each). This CDR3 contains 17 residues. Germline V CDR1 and CDR2: SGHAT, FQNNGV. Trimming pared 4 bases from V and 1 base from J, leaving 17 bases between. The CDR3 loop reads CASSSRARERSYNEQFF. In DNA, the CDR3 is TGTGCCAGCAGCTCTAGGGCCAGGGAGAGGTCCTACAATGAGCAGTTCTTC.

The gene calls are TRBV11-3 and TRBJ2-5; either TRBD1 or TRBD2 may fit D (5 bases each). Germline V gives CDR1 SGHNT, CDR2 YENEEA. The CDR3 runs 12 residues. V lost 3 bases and J 5 bases, leaving 7 bases between the germline ends. CDR3 bases: TGTGCCAGCAGCTTTGGGACGGAGACCCAGTACTTC. This codes for CASSFGTETQYF.

This chain joins TRBV9 and TRBJ2-7; no reliable D call. Germline values: CDR1 SGDLS, CDR2 YYNGEE. There are 15 residues in the CDR3. V lost 0 bases and J lost 0, with 10 bases in between. The chain's CDR3 is CASSVGHQSSYEQYF. CDR3 DNA: TGTGCCAGCAGCGTAGGACACCAATCCTCCTACGAGCAGTACTTC.

The chain uses TRBV27 and TRBJ2-1; the D is unclear. Germline V lookup: CDR1 MNHEY, CDR2 SMNVEV (reference sequence). The CDR3 loop spans 13 amino acids. With 2 bases removed from V and 10 bases from J, the gap between germline ends came to 12 bases. CDR3 bases: TGTGCCAGCAGTTTAAATGGTAAAAGCGAGCAGTTCTTC. Its protein product is CASSLNGKSEQFF.

The chain links TRBV7-3 to TRBJ2-3, with TRBD2 matching 13 bases. The CDR3 has 19 amino acids. With V trimmed by 4 bases and J by 0 bases, 10 bases remained unmatched. Per germline, CDR1 SGHTA and CDR2 FQGTGA. CDR3 region: CASSYSGTSGASSTDTQYF. The CDR3 DNA sequence: TGTGCCAGCAGCTATTCCGGGACTAGCGGGGCATCTAGCACAGATACGCAGTATTTT.

V gene TRBV6-2 or TRBV6-3 combines with J gene TRBJ2-7; tentatively, D is TRBD1 (5 bases). The germline CDR1 and CDR2 sequences are MNHEY and SVGEGT. This CDR3 has 12 amino acids. V lost 6 bases and J 3 bases, leaving 9 bases between the germline ends. CDR3 in amino acids: CASSYQGYEQYF. CDR3 in DNA: TGTGCCAGCAGCTATCAGGGCTACGAGCAGTACTTC.

The CDR3 loop reads CASSFGAGGSGETQYF. For the CDR3, the DNA is TGTGCCAGCAGCTTTGGAGCGGGGGGATCGGGAGAGACCCAGTACTTC. The V call is TRBV7-9, the J call TRBJ2-5; 9 bases align to TRBD2. The CDR3 loop spans 16 amino acids. Trimming took 3 bases from V and 4 from J; bases not matched to a gene: 9. Germline CDR1 SEHNR, CDR2 FQNEAQ (reference sequence).

V is TRBV5-4 and J is TRBJ2-1, with 11 bases fitting TRBD2. The length of the CDR3 is 15 residues. Germline CDR1 reads SGHNT; CDR2 reads YYREEE (reference sequence). The V segment lost 4 bases and the J segment 4 bases; nucleotides outside the gene matches: 4. The chain's CDR3 is CASSATSGGYNEQFF. In DNA form, the CDR3 reads TGTGCCAGCAGCGCCACTAGCGGGGGTTACAATGAGCAGTTCTTC.

This clone appeared a few times. The chain links TRBV4-2 to TRBJ2-2; D is uncertain. Trimming removed 1 base from V and 4 bases from J, with 19 bases in between. CDR1 and CDR2 (germline): LGHNA, YNFKEQ. The CDR3 contains 18 residues. The chain's CDR3 is CASSQVGHSGGPTGELFF. Written as DNA, the CDR3 is TGTGCCAGCAGCCAAGTAGGTCATTCAGGCGGCCCCACCGGGGAGCTGTTTTTT.

As concerns this clone: Other DNA sequences within the sample encode an identical CDR3. The chain uses TRBV9 and TRBJ2-5, with 7 bases lining up with TRBD1. CDR1 and CDR2 (germline): SGDLS, YYNGEE. J was trimmed by 5 bases and V by 3 bases; bases with no gene match: 7. The CDR3 spans 14 residues. CDR3 protein: CASSASQGRETQYF. CDR3 DNA: TGTGCCAGCAGCGCCTCACAGGGGCGGGAGACCCAGTACTTC.

The J gene is TRBJ2-5, the V gene TRBV7-2, with D unresolved. V was shortened by 5 bases and J by 5 bases, with 15 bases between the two germline ends. CDR3 length equals 14 residues. Germline V CDR1 and CDR2: SGHTA, FQGNSA. For the CDR3, the DNA is TGTGCCAGCAGCCAGGCCAGGTTAAGCGAGACCCAGTACTTC. Translating it yields CASSQARLSETQYF.

The chain is built from TRBV27 and TRBJ2-7, with 7 bases aligning to TRBD1. The V gene's germline CDR1 is MNHEY and CDR2 SMNVEV (reference sequence). The V and J ends lost 7 bases and 6 bases, in that order; junction bases with no gene match: 12. This CDR3 region has 14 residues. The CDR3 loop reads CASKNNRGPFEQYF. The CDR3 nucleotides read TGTGCCAGCAAAAATAACAGGGGCCCCTTCGAGCAGTACTTC.

This clone has a single count. This sequence joins TRBV7-3 and TRBJ2-1; D uncertain. The CDR3 covers 12 residues. CDR1 and CDR2 from the germline V gene are SGHTA and FQGTGA. Trimming took 4 bases from V and 2 from J, leaving 3 bases between them. CDR3: CASSSAYNEQFF. CDR3 coding DNA: TGTGCCAGCAGCTCAGCCTACAATGAGCAGTTCTTC.

The chain recombines TRBV6-5 with TRBJ1-3, with D unresolved. The V end lost 6 bases, the J end lost 5 bases, and 17 bases lay between the germline ends. The CDR3 is made up of 15 amino acids. Germline V gives CDR1 MNHEY, CDR2 SVGAGI. CDR3 nucleotides: TGTGCCAGCAGCCGCGGCACAGTGGATCGAAACACCATATATTTT. It specifies CASSRGTVDRNTIYF.